This T cell receptor (beta chain) appears in the sequencing data of a study of early T cells in non-severe SARS-CoV-2 infection. The wider study: Sequenced bulk RNA came from whole blood that was unsorted, and chains were unpaired. General study findings and limits: Matching results from VDJdb favored anti-spike CD8 responses, leaving private and CD4 specificities undetected.

The CDR3 length is 15 residues. V trimming: 3 bases; J trimming: 8 bases; junction bases outside the gene matches: 11. Looked up from germline, CDR1 is SNHLY and CDR2 is FYNNEI. As regards this clonotype: Antigen: not known.

Individual cDNA molecules received unique molecular identifiers during library preparation. TCRdb re-derived calls from the 5' RACE reads in MiXCR, one entry per CDR3 protein. The sample yields about 99,000 distinct CDR3 sequences, 16% seen once. Sequencing input: whole blood. The clonotype was recovered from an adult who was a healthcare worker with PCR-confirmed SARS-CoV-2 infection or an uninfected control (not recorded which). The rearrangement uses TRBV2 and TRBJ1-2, with 8 nucleotides matching TRBD1. CDR3 sequence (DNA): TGTGCCAGCAGTGATTCTTCGACAGGGGAGGAGGGCTACACCTTC. Protein product: CASSDSSTGEEGYTF.